A single T cell receptor (beta chain) is shown here with its context. The protocol was immunoSEQ multiplex PCR, while the TCRdb copy is restricted to in-frame clones and leaves out a portion. The data hold about 250,000 clones, with approximately 86% observed a single time. The data belong to a study of blood T cell repertoires in COVID-19. Looking at the study overall: Nucleic acid was either cDNA or gDNA, and it came from T cells, B-cell-depleted T cells, or PBMCs.

Germline V gene data show CDR1 as LNHNV and CDR2 as YYDKDF (reference sequence). The junction had 2 bases not matched to a gene; V was cut back by 1 base and J by 7 bases. The CDR3 consists of 14 residues. The sequenced material came from peripheral blood. This sequence originates from a woman aged 55-75 years who had recovered from COVID-19. The chain uses TRBV15 and TRBJ2-1; 9 nucleotides match TRBD2. The CDR3 spells CATSRGLAGNEQFF. The CDR3, as DNA: TGTGCCACCAGCAGAGGGCTAGCGGGGAATGAGCAGTTCTTC.